Below are 26 T cell receptor beta chains sequenced from a single sample in a study of blood T cell repertoires in COVID-19. Generated by immunoSEQ multiplex PCR, the TCRdb table keeps only in-frame clones and is missing some. The repertoire holds 60,000 to 70,000 clones, with roughly 84% as singletons. The sample taken for sequencing was peripheral blood. The receptors shown here come from a man in his fifties or sixties with active COVID-19.

The chain carries TRBV7-9 and TRBJ2-5; D gene ambiguous. Germline CDR1 is SEHNR and CDR2 is FQNEAQ (reference sequence). V lost 3 bases and J 0 bases, leaving 5 bases between the germline ends. CDR3 length: 13 residues. CDR3 residues: CASSLGNQETQYF. As DNA, the CDR3 is TGTGCCAGCAGCTTGGGCAACCAAGAGACCCAGTACTTC.

This clone has a single count. This chain uses TRBV23-1 with TRBJ2-3; D not certain. TRBV23-1 is known as an ORF, though its function is uncertain. V lost 6 bases to trimming and J lost 4 bases, with 23 bases between them. This CDR3 contains 17 residues. The CDR3 bases are TGCGCCAGCAGGCCCCCCGTGGCAGGAACACCGGCAGATACGCAGTATTTT. As protein: CASRPPVAGTPADTQYF.

The V call is TRBV19, the J call TRBJ2-2, with 7 bases matching TRBD1. V was pared by 5 bases and J by 1 base, with 4 bases of the junction left unmatched. The CDR3 covers 15 residues. Germline CDR1 is LNHDA and CDR2 is SQIVND (reference sequence). The CDR3 DNA reads as TGTGCCAGTAGTGACCGGACAGGGAACACCGGGGAGCTGTTTTTT. The encoded protein is CASSDRTGNTGELFF.

The chain carries TRBV5-8 and TRBJ1-1; D call uncertain. Per germline, CDR1 SGHTS and CDR2 YDEGEE. The CDR3 is made up of 15 amino acids. The V end was cut by 6 bases, the J end by 0 bases, with 15 bases between. CDR3 in DNA: TGTGCCAGCACCGTCGGAGAACGGATGAACACTGAAGCTTTCTTT. The encoded protein is CASTVGERMNTEAFF.

V usage is TRBV30 and J usage is TRBJ2-3; TRBD2 is a possible D gene (6 bases). The CDR3 has 14 amino acids. The germline CDR1 and CDR2 sequences are GTSNPN and SVGIG (reference sequence). V lost 0 bases to trimming and J lost 6 bases, with 13 bases between them. CDR3 coding DNA: TGTGCCTGGAGTGTCGGGGACTGGAGGGATACGCAGTATTTT. It is translated as CAWSVGDWRDTQYF. Together with reference TRBV30 and TRBJ2-3, the CDR3 gives the full variable domain: SQTIHQWPATLVQPVGSPLSLECTVEGTSNPNLYWYRQAAGRGLQLLFYSVGIGQISSEVPQNLSASRPQDRQFILSSKKLLLSDSGFYLCAWSVGDWRDTQYFGPGTRLTVL.

This chain's CDR3 is CASSLGLEQFF. The CDR3 DNA sequence: TGTGCCAGCAGCCTTGGACTTGAGCAGTTCTTC. The chain carries TRBV4-2 and TRBJ2-1; TRBD2 might be the D (5 bases). Germline V gene lookup returns CDR1 LGHNA and CDR2 YNFKEQ. The CDR3 loop spans 11 amino acids. V dropped 4 bases and J dropped 9 bases, with 7 bases sitting between them.

This chain joins TRBV7-9 and TRBJ2-2, with D perhaps TRBD1 (7 bases). There are 14 residues in the CDR3. Germline CDR1 is SEHNR and CDR2 is FQNEAQ (reference sequence). Trimming took 7 bases from V and 5 from J, leaving 14 bases between them. The CDR3 region is CASNLQGRTGELFF. CDR3 sequence (DNA): TGTGCCAGCAACCTACAGGGGAGGACCGGGGAGCTGTTTTTT.

The V call is TRBV9, the J call TRBJ1-1; tentatively, D is TRBD1 (5 bases). The V end was cut by 4 bases, the J end by 1 base, with 20 bases between. The CDR3 has 17 amino acids. Germline lookup yields CDR1 SGDLS and CDR2 YYNGEE. DNA of the CDR3: TGTGCCAGCAGCCCCCGACCTTGGCAGGGAAAGAACACTGAAGCTTTCTTT. This sequence encodes CASSPRPWQGKNTEAFF.

This chain uses TRBV2 with TRBJ1-2; D perhaps matches TRBD1 (6 bases). In germline, CDR1 is SNHLY, CDR2 FYNNEI. CDR3 size: 14 residues. The V end was cut by 5 bases, the J end by 6 bases, with 16 bases between. CDR3 sequence reads: CASSRTGTTNGYTF. The CDR3 DNA is TGTGCCAGCAGTAGAACAGGGACCACCAATGGCTACACCTTC.

This clone was counted only a few times. Here the CDR3 DNA reads TGTGCCAGCAGCCCATCAGGAAATCATGAAAAACTGTTTTTT. Encoded protein: CASSPSGNHEKLFF. The chain has TRBV9 and TRBJ1-4, with D unresolved. V dropped 4 bases and J dropped 6 bases, with 13 bases sitting between them. Germline CDR1 reads SGDLS; CDR2 reads YYNGEE. The CDR3 has 14 residues. Looking up the rest from reference TRBV9 and TRBJ1-4 gives the full variable domain: DSGVTQTPKHLITATGQRVTLRCSPRSGDLSVYWYQQSLDQGLQFLIQYYNGEERAKGNILERFSAQQFPDLHSELNLSSLELGDSALYFCASSPSGNHEKLFFGSGTQLSVL.

This chain connects TRBV12-3 or TRBV12-4 to TRBJ1-5; possibly TRBD1 for D (5 bases). The CDR3 loop spans 13 amino acids. Trimming cost V 5 bases and J 4 bases, with 9 bases left between them. CDR3 coding DNA: TGTGCCAGCAGTGGCTCAGGGAATCAGCCCCAGCATTTT. It translates to CASSGSGNQPQHF.

This chain joins TRBV30 and TRBJ2-1, with TRBD2 matching over 12 bases. Germline V gives CDR1 GTSNPN, CDR2 SVGIG (reference sequence). J was trimmed by 8 bases and V by 6 bases; bases with no gene match: 14. CDR3 size: 16 residues. The CDR3 here is CACQPLAGGRLYEQFF. The CDR3 region has the DNA TGTGCCTGTCAACCACTAGCGGGAGGCCGTTTGTATGAGCAGTTCTTC. Complete variable domain (other parts from reference TRBV30 and TRBJ2-1): SQTIHQWPATLVQPVGSPLSLECTVEGTSNPNLYWYRQAAGRGLQLLFYSVGIGQISSEVPQNLSASRPQDRQFILSSKKLLLSDSGFYLCACQPLAGGRLYEQFFGPGTRLTVL.

The rearrangement uses TRBV18 and TRBJ1-1; TRBD1 agrees at 10 bases. Germline V gene data show CDR1 as KGHSH and CDR2 as LQKENI. The V gene end was trimmed by 0 bases and the J gene end by 1 base; junction bases not matched to a gene: 5. This CDR3 comprises 17 residues. DNA of the CDR3: TGTGCCAGCTCACCACCTGGACAGGGGGGCAAGAACACTGAAGCTTTCTTT. It translates to CASSPPGQGGKNTEAFF.

The rearrangement uses TRBV27 and TRBJ1-1, with TRBD1 as a possible D gene (6 bases). The CDR3 length is 16 residues. Trimming stripped 6 bases from V and 0 bases from J, with 17 bases between. Germline V lookup: CDR1 MNHEY, CDR2 SMNVEV (reference sequence). The CDR3 DNA reads TGTGCCAGCAGACCCGGGGGGCCTTGGGTGAACACTGAAGCTTTCTTT. Protein sequence: CASRPGGPWVNTEAFF.

The V and J genes are TRBV18 and TRBJ2-5; 7 bases align to TRBD1. Trimming took 4 bases from V and 1 from J; bases not matched to a gene: 6. The CDR3 covers 15 residues. Germline CDR1 and CDR2: KGHSH and LQKENI. CDR3 region: CASSRGGATQETQYF. CDR3 DNA sequence: TGTGCCAGCTCACGAGGGGGCGCGACCCAAGAGACCCAGTACTTC.

The CDR3: CASSQVGKGDPYEQYF. DNA of the CDR3: TGCGCCAGCAGCCAAGTTGGTAAGGGGGATCCCTACGAGCAGTACTTC. The genes are TRBV4-1 and TRBJ2-7; TRBD1 is a possible D gene (6 bases). Looked up from germline, CDR1 is MGHRA and CDR2 is YSYEKL. V was shortened by 1 base and J by 2 bases, with 15 bases between the two germline ends. CDR3 size: 16 residues.

The chain uses TRBV7-6 and TRBJ1-4; tentative D call: TRBD1 (6 bases). Trimming stripped 1 base from V and 8 bases from J, with 17 bases between. Germline CDR1 and CDR2: SGHVS and FNYEAQ. The CDR3 totals 16 residues. Written as DNA, the CDR3 is TGTGCCAGCAGCTTAGGGCTTGGGGGCTTCGAGGAAAAACTGTTTTTT. This encodes CASSLGLGGFEEKLFF.

This clone was detected only once. V gene TRBV5-4 combines with J gene TRBJ2-5, with TRBD1 matching over 7 bases. Trimming removed 4 bases from V and 2 bases from J; junction bases left unmatched: 14. Germline assignment: CDR1 SGHNT and CDR2 YYREEE (reference sequence). The CDR3 is 17 amino acids. CDR3 bases: TGTGCCAGCAGCCCGAGTTACAGGGGAAGGTGGCAAGAGACCCAGTACTTC. This codes for CASSPSYRGRWQETQYF.

The genes are TRBV9 and TRBJ2-5; D possibly corresponds to TRBD1 (6 bases). Germline values: CDR1 SGDLS, CDR2 YYNGEE. The CDR3 runs 14 residues. V was pared by 4 bases and J by 2 bases, with 12 bases between. The CDR3 DNA sequence: TGTGCCAGCAGCCGCACAGGGAGACAAGAGACCCAGTACTTC. Its protein is CASSRTGRQETQYF.

The rearrangement links TRBV19 to TRBJ1-5; 10 nucleotides align to TRBD1. Trimming removed 4 bases from V and 2 bases from J; junction bases left unmatched: 8. Germline V lookup: CDR1 LNHDA, CDR2 SQIVND (reference sequence). The CDR3 contains 17 residues. CDR3 DNA sequence: TGTGCCAGTAGTAGCGGACAGGGGGGATCGGGCAATCAGCCCCAGCATTTT. Encoded protein: CASSSGQGGSGNQPQHF.

V usage is TRBV7-2 and J usage is TRBJ1-6, with D uncertain. V was trimmed by 3 bases and J by 7 bases, leaving 10 bases between them. This CDR3 has 14 residues. Germline values: CDR1 SGHTA, CDR2 FQGNSA. The CDR3 DNA reads as TGTGCCAGCAGCTTGAGGAGTCCAAATTCACCCCTCCACTTT. Protein sequence: CASSLRSPNSPLHF.

J is TRBJ1-4 and V is TRBV4-1, with 9 bases that match TRBD1. V gave up 5 bases and J gave up 7 bases; unmatched junction bases: 8. The CDR3 consists of 15 residues. Germline values: CDR1 MGHRA, CDR2 YSYEKL. The CDR3 DNA follows: TGCGCCAGCAGCTTCGCGACAGGGGGTAGTGAAAAACTGTTTTTT. This encodes CASSFATGGSEKLFF.

The chain links TRBV5-8 to TRBJ2-5; 7 bases align to TRBD1. With 4 bases clipped from V and 6 bases from J, the junction kept 18 bases outside the gene matches. The CDR3 contains 17 residues. CDR1 and CDR2 from the germline V gene are SGHTS and YDEGEE. CDR3 bases: TGTGCCAGCAGCCGCTTCCGTTCGACAGGGTCTCTGAAGACCCAGTACTTC. Translated: CASSRFRSTGSLKTQYF.

The genes are TRBV7-2 and TRBJ1-2, with 8 bases matching TRBD1. Trimming at V came to 2 bases and at J to 1 base, leaving 3 bases not matched to a gene. CDR1 and CDR2 from the germline V gene are SGHTA and FQGNSA. CDR3 length equals 15 residues. The CDR3 region is CASSLNRGDNYGYTF. CDR3 sequence (DNA): TGTGCCAGCAGCTTAAACAGGGGGGATAACTATGGCTACACCTTC.

This clone was counted a few times. V is TRBV9 and J is TRBJ1-6; 7 bases match TRBD1. CDR3 length equals 13 residues. Germline V gene sequence: CDR1 SGDLS, CDR2 YYNGEE. V shed 0 bases, J shed 13 bases, and the junction held 4 bases outside the gene matches. The DNA for the CDR3 is TGTGCCAGCAGCGTAGGGACAGGAGATCCCCTCCACTTT. Protein: CASSVGTGDPLHF.

This chain uses TRBV5-6 with TRBJ2-1; 8 bases map to TRBD1. V lost 3 bases to trimming and J lost 4 bases; unmatched junction nucleotides: 9. This CDR3 is 16 amino acids long. CDR1 SGHDT and CDR2 YYEEEE come from the germline V gene. The DNA for the CDR3 is TGTGCCAGCAGCTCCATTCAGGGGGCTGGGTACAATGAGCAGTTCTTC. It codes for CASSSIQGAGYNEQFF.